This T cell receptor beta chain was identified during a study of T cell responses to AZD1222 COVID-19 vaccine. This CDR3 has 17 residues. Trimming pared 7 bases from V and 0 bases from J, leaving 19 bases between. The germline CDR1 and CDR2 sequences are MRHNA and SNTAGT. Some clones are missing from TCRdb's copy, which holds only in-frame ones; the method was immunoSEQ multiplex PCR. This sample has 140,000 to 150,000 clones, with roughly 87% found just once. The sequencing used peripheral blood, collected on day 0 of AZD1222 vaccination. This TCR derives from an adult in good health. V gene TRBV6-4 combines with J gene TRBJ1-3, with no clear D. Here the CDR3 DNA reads TGTGCCAGCAATCGACGACACTACGTTGACTCTGGAAACACCATATATTTT. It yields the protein CASNRRHYVDSGNTIYF.